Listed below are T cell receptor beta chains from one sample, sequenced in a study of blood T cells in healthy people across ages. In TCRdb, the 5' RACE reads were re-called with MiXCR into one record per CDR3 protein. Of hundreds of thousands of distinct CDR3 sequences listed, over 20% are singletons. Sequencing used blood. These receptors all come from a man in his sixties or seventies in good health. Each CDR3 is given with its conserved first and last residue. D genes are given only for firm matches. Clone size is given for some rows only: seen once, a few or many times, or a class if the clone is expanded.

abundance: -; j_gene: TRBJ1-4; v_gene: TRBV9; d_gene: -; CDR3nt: TGTGCCAGCAGCCCACGGGGGGCCCTCAATGAAAAACTGTTTTTT; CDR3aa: CASSPRGALNEKLFF
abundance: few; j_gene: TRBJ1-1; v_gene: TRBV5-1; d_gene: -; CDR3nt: TGCGCCAGCAGCTTGTCCGGGACATCTGAAGCTTTCTTT; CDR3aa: CASSLSGTSEAFF
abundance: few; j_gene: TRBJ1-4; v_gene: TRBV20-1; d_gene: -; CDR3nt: TGCAGTGCTGGTTTGAGACGGGGCGCTAATGAAAAACTGTTTTTT; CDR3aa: CSAGLRRGANEKLFF
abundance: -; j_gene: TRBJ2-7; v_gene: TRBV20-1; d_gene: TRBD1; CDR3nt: TGCAGTGCTGGAGAGGGCTACAGGGGCGAGCAGTACTTC; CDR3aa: CSAGEGYRGEQYF
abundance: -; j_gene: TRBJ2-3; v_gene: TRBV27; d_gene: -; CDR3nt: TGTGCCAGCAGTCCTCGCCCCCGTGGGCTGGGCAAAGATACGCAGTATTTT; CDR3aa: CASSPRPRGLGKDTQYF
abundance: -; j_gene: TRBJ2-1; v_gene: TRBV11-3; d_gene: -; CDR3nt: TGTGCCAGCAGCTTAGGAAATATAAACAGGGAGCAGTTCTTC; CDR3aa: CASSLGNINREQFF
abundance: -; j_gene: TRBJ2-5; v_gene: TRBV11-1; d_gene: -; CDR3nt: TGTGCCAGCGGCCAAGGGGAAGAGACCCAGTACTTC; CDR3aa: CASGQGEETQYF
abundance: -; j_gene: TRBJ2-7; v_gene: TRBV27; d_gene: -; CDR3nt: TGTGCCTCCGGGGTGGTAGGCGAGCAGTACTTC; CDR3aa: CASGVVGEQYF
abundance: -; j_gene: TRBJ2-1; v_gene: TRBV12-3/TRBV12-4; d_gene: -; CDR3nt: TGTGCCAGCAGTTTCGCAGCGAACGGGGACAATGAGCAGTTCTTC; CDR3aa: CASSFAANGDNEQFF
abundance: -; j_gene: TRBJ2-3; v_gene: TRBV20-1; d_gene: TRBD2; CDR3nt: TGCAGTGCTGGGCGGGGGACCTTCACTGATACGCAGTATTTT; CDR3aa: CSAGRGTFTDTQYF
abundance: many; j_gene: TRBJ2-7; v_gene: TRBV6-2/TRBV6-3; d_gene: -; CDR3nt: TGTGCCAGCAGTAGAGCGGGACAGCGAAGCTACGAGCAGTACTTC; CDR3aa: CASSRAGQRSYEQYF
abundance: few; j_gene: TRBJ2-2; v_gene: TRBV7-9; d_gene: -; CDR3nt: TGTGCCAGCAGCGCCCGGGACCCGAACACCGGGGAGCTGTTTTTT; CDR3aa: CASSARDPNTGELFF
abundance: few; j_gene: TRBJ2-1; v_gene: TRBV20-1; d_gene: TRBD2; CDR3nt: TGCAGTGCTTCTAGCGGGGGGGCCGGGGGTTACAATGAGCAGTTCTTC; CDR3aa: CSASSGGAGGYNEQFF
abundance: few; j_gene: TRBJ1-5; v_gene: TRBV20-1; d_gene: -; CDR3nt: TGCAGTGCTAGGGAGGGGTGGAGCAATCAGCCCCAGCATTTT; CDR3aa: CSAREGWSNQPQHF
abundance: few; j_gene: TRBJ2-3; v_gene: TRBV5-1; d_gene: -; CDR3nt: TGCGCCAGCAGCTTTGACTTCACAGATACGCAGTATTTT; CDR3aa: CASSFDFTDTQYF
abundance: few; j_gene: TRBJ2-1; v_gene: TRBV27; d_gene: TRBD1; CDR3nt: TGTGCCAGCAGTTTAAAGTGGACAGGGAAGATGTTGGCGGGGAGCCTTGAGCAGTTCTTC; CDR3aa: CASSLKWTGKMLAGSLEQFF
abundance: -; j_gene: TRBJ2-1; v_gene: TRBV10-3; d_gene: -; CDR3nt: TGTGCCATCAGTGAGTCGGAAACCTCCTACAATGAGCAGTTCTTC; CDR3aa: CAISESETSYNEQFF
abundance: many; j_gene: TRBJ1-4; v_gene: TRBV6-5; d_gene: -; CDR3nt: TGTGCCAGCAGTCCCCAAGGTCGGCCAACTAATGAAAAACTGTTTTTT; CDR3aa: CASSPQGRPTNEKLFF
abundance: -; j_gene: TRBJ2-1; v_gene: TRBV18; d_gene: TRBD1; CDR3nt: TGTGCCAGCTCACCACATGACAGGGGGGCGCAGTTCTTC; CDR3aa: CASSPHDRGAQFF
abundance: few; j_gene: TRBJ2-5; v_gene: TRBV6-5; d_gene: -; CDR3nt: TGTGCCAGCAGGCGGAACGAAGAGACCCAGTACTTC; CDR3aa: CASRRNEETQYF
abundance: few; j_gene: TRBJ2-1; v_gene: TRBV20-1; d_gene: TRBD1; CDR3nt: TGCAGTGCTAGAGCCGGGACAGGGGGCGACAATGAGCAGTTCTTC; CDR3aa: CSARAGTGGDNEQFF
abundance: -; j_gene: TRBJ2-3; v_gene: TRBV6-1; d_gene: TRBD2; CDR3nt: TGTGCCAGCAGTAGCACACCCGGGACTAGCGGGGGGACCGGGAGCGCAGATACGCAGTATTTT; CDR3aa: CASSSTPGTSGGTGSADTQYF
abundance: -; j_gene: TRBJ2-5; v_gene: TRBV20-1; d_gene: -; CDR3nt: TGCAGTGCTAGAGAACCCAGGGCGGGAGAGACCCAGTACTTC; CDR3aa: CSAREPRAGETQYF
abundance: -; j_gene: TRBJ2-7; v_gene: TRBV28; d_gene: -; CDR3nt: TGTGCCAGCAGCGTGGACTATACTAATTACGAGCAGTACTTC; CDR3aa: CASSVDYTNYEQYF
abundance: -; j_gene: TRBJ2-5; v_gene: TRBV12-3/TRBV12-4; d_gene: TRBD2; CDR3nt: TGTGCCAGCAGTTTAGCCGGGACTAGGGGGACCCAGTACTTC; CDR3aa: CASSLAGTRGTQYF
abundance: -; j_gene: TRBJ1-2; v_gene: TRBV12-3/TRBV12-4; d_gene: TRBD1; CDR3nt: TGTGCCAGCAGTTGGGGGACAGCCAATGGCTACACCTTC; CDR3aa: CASSWGTANGYTF
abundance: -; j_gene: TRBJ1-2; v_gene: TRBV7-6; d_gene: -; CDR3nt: TGTGCCAGCAGCTTAGATGTCGGGAATGGGGGCTATGGCTACACCTTC; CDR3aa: CASSLDVGNGGYGYTF
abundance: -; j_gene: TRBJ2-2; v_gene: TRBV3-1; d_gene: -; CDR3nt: TGTGCCAGCAGCCTGGGGGGCGGATGGAACACCGGGGAGCTGTTTTTT; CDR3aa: CASSLGGGWNTGELFF
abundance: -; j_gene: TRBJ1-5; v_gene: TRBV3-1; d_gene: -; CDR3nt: TGTGCCAGCAGCCCCCAAATAAATCAGCCCCAGCATTTT; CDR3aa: CASSPQINQPQHF
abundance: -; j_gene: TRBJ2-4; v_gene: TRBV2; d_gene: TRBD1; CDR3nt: TGTACCAGCAAGGGGGCTTTAGCCAAAAACATTCAGTACTTC; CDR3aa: CTSKGALAKNIQYF
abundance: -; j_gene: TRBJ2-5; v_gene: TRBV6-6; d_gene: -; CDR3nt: TGTGCCAGCAGTTACCCACAGCAGACCCAGTACTTC; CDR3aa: CASSYPQQTQYF
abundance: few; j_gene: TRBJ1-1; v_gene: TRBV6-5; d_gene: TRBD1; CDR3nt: TGTGCCAGCAACCCGGACAGGGGGGCCACTGAAGCTTTCTTT; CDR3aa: CASNPDRGATEAFF
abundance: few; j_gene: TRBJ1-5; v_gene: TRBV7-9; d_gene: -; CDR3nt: TGTGCCAGCAGCGTACAGGGTACCAATCAGCCCCAGCATTTT; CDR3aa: CASSVQGTNQPQHF
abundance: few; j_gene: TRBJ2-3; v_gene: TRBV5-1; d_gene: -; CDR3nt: TGCGCCAGCAGCTTGAATCAGCTCACAGATACGCAGTATTTT; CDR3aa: CASSLNQLTDTQYF
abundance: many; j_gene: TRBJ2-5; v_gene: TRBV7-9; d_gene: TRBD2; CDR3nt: TGTGCCAGCAGCTTAGCGGGACTAGAGAGGGCCCCTCAGTACTTC; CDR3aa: CASSLAGLERAPQYF
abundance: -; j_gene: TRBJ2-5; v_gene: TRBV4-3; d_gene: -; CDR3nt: TGCGCCAGCAGCCAAGAGTACTCTGAGGAGACCCAGTACTTC; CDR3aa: CASSQEYSEETQYF
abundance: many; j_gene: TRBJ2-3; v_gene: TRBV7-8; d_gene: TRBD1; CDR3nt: TGTGCCAGCAGCTTTAACAGGGGGGATACAGATACGCAGTATTTT; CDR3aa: CASSFNRGDTDTQYF
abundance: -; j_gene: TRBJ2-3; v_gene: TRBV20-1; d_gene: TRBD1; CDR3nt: TGCAGTGCTGGGGACAGGGAGGAGCGGTATTTT; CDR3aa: CSAGDREERYF
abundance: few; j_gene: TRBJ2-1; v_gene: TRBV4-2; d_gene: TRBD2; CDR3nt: TGTGCCAGCAGCCAAGCTGAGCGACGGGGGGATGAGCAGTTCTTC; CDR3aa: CASSQAERRGDEQFF
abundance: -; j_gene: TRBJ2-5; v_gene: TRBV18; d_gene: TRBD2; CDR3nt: TGTGCCAGCTCACCAACGACTAGCCGGGAGACCCAGTACTTC; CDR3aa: CASSPTTSRETQYF
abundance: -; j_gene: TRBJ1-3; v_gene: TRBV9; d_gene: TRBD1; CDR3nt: TGTGCCAGCAGCGGGGGACAGTCTGGAAACACCATATATTTT; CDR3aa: CASSGGQSGNTIYF
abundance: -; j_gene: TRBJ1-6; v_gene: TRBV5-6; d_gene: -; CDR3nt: TGTGCCAGCAGCTTGTTCGGGGGCTCACCCCTCCACTTT; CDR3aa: CASSLFGGSPLHF
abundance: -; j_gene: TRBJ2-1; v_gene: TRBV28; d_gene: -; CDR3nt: TGTGCCAGCAGTCGCGCAAATCAGGGCAATGAGCAGTTCTTC; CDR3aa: CASSRANQGNEQFF